Below are 28 T cell receptor beta chains sequenced from a single sample in a study of blood T cell repertoires in COVID-19. TCRdb's table, derived via immunoSEQ multiplex PCR, lists solely in-frame clones and lacks some. This sample carries over 250,000 clones, 87% of them seen once, and the ten largest clones take about 5%. Sample: PBMCs or T cells enriched from blood (not recorded which). The source of these receptors is a woman aged 30 to 39 who had recovered from COVID-19.

J is TRBJ2-1 and V is TRBV6-5; D is unclear. V was shortened by 4 bases and J by 0 bases, with 10 bases between the two germline ends. The germline CDR1 and CDR2 sequences are MNHEY and SVGAGI. This CDR3 is built from 15 residues. The CDR3 region is CASSSITDSYNEQFF. CDR3 coding DNA: TGTGCCAGCAGTTCTATCACCGACTCCTACAATGAGCAGTTCTTC.

This clone was counted a single time. The chain recombines TRBV18 with TRBJ1-3; D unclear. The CDR3 spans 15 residues. Trimming removed 4 bases at V and 0 bases at J, with 10 bases between. Germline V lookup: CDR1 KGHSH, CDR2 LQKENI. The CDR3 nucleotides are TGTGCCAGCTCACGTCGCGGAGCCTCTGGAAACACCATATATTTT. Protein sequence: CASSRRGASGNTIYF.

The V gene is TRBV7-9, the J gene TRBJ1-5, with D possibly TRBD1 on 6 matching bases. The CDR3 is 17 amino acids. V was shortened by 4 bases and J by 2 bases, with 18 bases between the two germline ends. In germline, CDR1 is SEHNR, CDR2 FQNEAQ (reference sequence). CDR3 bases: TGTGCCAGCAGCTCTGCTCGCGGGGGGCGAGGCAATCAGCCCCAGCATTTT. Translation gives CASSSARGGRGNQPQHF.

This chain uses TRBV19 with TRBJ1-1; D is possibly TRBD1 (5 bases). Germline V gene data show CDR1 as LNHDA and CDR2 as SQIVND (reference sequence). The V end lost 6 bases, the J end lost 0 bases, and 14 bases lay between the germline ends. The CDR3 loop spans 15 amino acids. CDR3 in amino acids: CASRQNRFMNTEAFF. The CDR3 DNA follows: TGTGCCAGTAGGCAAAACAGGTTCATGAACACTGAAGCTTTCTTT.

The rearrangement uses TRBV28 and TRBJ2-7; 7 bases are a match to TRBD1. Germline CDR1 MDHEN, CDR2 SYDVKM. This CDR3 comprises 15 residues. Unmatched junction bases numbered 10, after V lost 4 bases and J lost 4 bases. CDR3 in amino acids: CASSSNRGLSYEQYF. CDR3 coding DNA: TGTGCCAGCAGTTCCAACAGGGGTCTTTCGTACGAGCAGTACTTC.

The chain couples TRBV5-1 to TRBJ1-5; the D is unclear. The CDR3 is made up of 15 amino acids. The germline gives CDR1 SGHRS, CDR2 YFSETQ. The V end was cut by 0 bases, the J end by 5 bases, with 12 bases between. DNA of the CDR3: TGCGCCAGCAGCTTGGGTCCCTTGGGAGATCAGCCCCAGCATTTT. Its protein is CASSLGPLGDQPQHF.

This rearrangement joins TRBV6-5 to TRBJ1-6, with no clear D. The CDR3 length is 13 residues. From germline, CDR1 is MNHEY and CDR2 SVGAGI. Trimming pared 2 bases from V and 8 bases from J, leaving 7 bases between. The CDR3 spells CASSYRLDSPLHF. The DNA of the CDR3 is TGTGCCAGCAGTTACCGCTTAGATTCACCCCTCCACTTT.

This clone appeared once. The V and J genes are TRBV5-6 and TRBJ1-5, with 9 bases identical to TRBD1. The junction had 2 bases not matched to a gene; V was cut back by 0 bases and J by 4 bases. This CDR3 has 15 amino acids. Germline V gives CDR1 SGHDT, CDR2 YYEEEE. CDR3 in amino acids: CASSLDGTGNQPQHF. For the CDR3, the DNA is TGTGCCAGCAGCTTGGACGGGACAGGGAATCAGCCCCAGCATTTT.

The J gene is TRBJ2-7, the V gene TRBV10-3, with TRBD1 matching 8 bases. The CDR3 is 13 amino acids. The V and J ends lost 4 bases and 6 bases, in that order; junction bases with no gene match: 5. Germline V gene data show CDR1 as ENHRY and CDR2 as SYGVKD. Here the CDR3 DNA reads TGTGCCATCAGTGGGACAGGGAAGGGCGAGCAGTACTTC. It is translated as CAISGTGKGEQYF.

J is TRBJ2-3 and V is TRBV4-1; 10 bases agree with TRBD2. The V segment lost 0 bases and the J segment 4 bases; nucleotides outside the gene matches: 10. The CDR3 runs 18 residues. Looked up from germline, CDR1 is MGHRA and CDR2 is YSYEKL. CDR3 nucleotide sequence: TGCGCCAGCAGCCAAGATCTTCTACTAGCGGGGTATGCAGATACGCAGTATTTT. Translated: CASSQDLLLAGYADTQYF.

In this sample, this clone turned up once. J is TRBJ1-3 and V is TRBV19; 7 bases map to TRBD1. The V gene's germline CDR1 is LNHDA and CDR2 SQIVND (reference sequence). The J segment lost 8 bases and the V segment lost 8 bases, leaving 12 bases of the junction unmatched. The length of the CDR3 is 14 residues. The CDR3 DNA is TGTGCCAGTGGGACACAGGGGATTGAAGACACCATATATTTT. This encodes CASGTQGIEDTIYF.

The V gene is TRBV7-7, the J gene TRBJ2-2; 8 bases fit TRBD1. Germline V lookup: CDR1 SSHAT, CDR2 FNYEAQ (reference sequence). The CDR3 covers 16 residues. Trimming at V came to 7 bases and at J to 5 bases, leaving 12 bases not matched to a gene. The CDR3 bases are TGTGCCAGCATTATATTTGGACAGGGAGAAACCGGGGAGCTGTTTTTT. It translates to CASIIFGQGETGELFF.

This clone was observed once. The chain links TRBV4-3 to TRBJ1-5, with TRBD1 identical over 7 bases. J was trimmed by 7 bases and V by 2 bases; bases with no gene match: 11. CDR1 and CDR2 (germline): LGHNA, YSLEER. This CDR3 contains 16 residues. CDR3: CASSQLLNLGGQPQHF. CDR3 DNA: TGCGCCAGCAGCCAACTGCTGAATCTAGGGGGCCAGCCCCAGCATTTT.

V and J are TRBV19 and TRBJ1-2; possibly TRBD1 for D (5 bases). CDR1 and CDR2 (germline): LNHDA, SQIVND (reference sequence). Between the trimmed V and J ends, which lost 4 bases and 3 bases, there was a span of 24 bases. The CDR3 totals 18 residues. The CDR3 coding sequence is TGTGCCAGTAGTACCCCCCGTTCTGAAGTGGACATGCACTATGGCTACACCTTC. Its translation: CASSTPRSEVDMHYGYTF. Drawing the rest from reference TRBV19 and TRBJ1-2, the complete variable domain is DGGITQSPKYLFRKEGQNVTLSCEQNLNHDAMYWYRQDPGQGLRLIYYSQIVNDFQKGDIAEGYSVSREKKESFPLTVTSAQKNPTAFYLCASSTPRSEVDMHYGYTFGSGTRLTVV.

This clone has just one count. The chain recombines TRBV27 with TRBJ1-1; tentative D call: TRBD1 (6 bases). In germline, CDR1 is MNHEY, CDR2 SMNVEV (reference sequence). The germline V and J ends were trimmed by 2 bases and 11 bases, with 18 bases remaining between them. The CDR3 consists of 14 residues. The CDR3 region is CASSLKPQATGAFF. The CDR3 coding sequence is TGTGCCAGCAGTTTAAAACCTCAGGCAACAGGGGCTTTCTTT.

The V gene is TRBV25-1, the J gene TRBJ1-2, with D unclear. Deletions cut 6 bases from V and 6 bases from J, with 8 bases between. Germline V gives CDR1 MGHDK, CDR2 SYGVNS. The CDR3 is made up of 11 amino acids. CDR3 sequence reads: CASRAFDGYTF. The CDR3 nucleotides are TGTGCCAGCAGGGCCTTTGATGGCTACACCTTC.

The chain combines TRBV28 with TRBJ1-1, with 7 bases fitting TRBD1. V gave up 2 bases and J gave up 4 bases; unmatched junction bases: 10. The CDR3 loop spans 16 amino acids. The germline V gene encodes CDR1 MDHEN and CDR2 SYDVKM. CDR3 nucleotide sequence: TGTGCCAGCAGTTTAATTTACAGGGGCCGGGGCACTGAAGCTTTCTTT. Its protein product is CASSLIYRGRGTEAFF. The whole variable domain, remainder taken from reference TRBV28 and TRBJ1-1, is DVKVTQSSRYLVKRTGEKVFLECVQDMDHENMFWYRQDPGLGLRLIYFSYDVKMKEKGDIPEGYSVSREKKERFSLILESASTNQTSMYLCASSLIYRGRGTEAFFGQGTRLTVV.

The chain has TRBV4-1 and TRBJ2-3, with D tentatively TRBD2 (7 bases). Germline V CDR1 and CDR2: MGHRA, YSYEKL. The CDR3 covers 14 residues. Trimming removed 4 bases at V and 5 bases at J, with 13 bases between. The CDR3 bases are TGCGCCAGCAGCCTGGGGAGGGGGGGAGATACGCAGTATTTT. This translates into CASSLGRGGDTQYF.

The rearrangement links TRBV7-2 to TRBJ1-5; no definite D call. The germline CDR1 and CDR2 sequences are SGHTA and FQGNSA. This CDR3 region has 14 residues. With 1 base removed from V and 7 bases from J, the gap between germline ends came to 11 bases. CDR3 in DNA: TGTGCCAGCAGCTTAGTTCGGGAGGGACAGCCCCAGCATTTT. It is translated as CASSLVREGQPQHF. The variable domain in full, completed from reference TRBV7-2 and TRBJ1-5, reads GAGVSQSPSNKVTEKGKDVELRCDPISGHTALYWYRQSLGQGLEFLIYFQGNSAPDKSGLPSDRFSAERTGGSVSTLTIQRTQQEDSAVYLCASSLVREGQPQHFGDGTRLSIL.

The chain carries TRBV27 and TRBJ1-2; TRBD1 is a possible D gene (5 bases). Looked up from germline, CDR1 is MNHEY and CDR2 is SMNVEV (reference sequence). Trimming left V 0 bases short and J 7 bases short, with 12 bases between. The CDR3 spans 14 residues. For the CDR3, the DNA is TGTGCCAGCAGTTTATCGCCCCAGGGATCTGGCTACACCTTC. It encodes CASSLSPQGSGYTF.

This clone was counted only a few times. The DNA of the CDR3 is TGTGCCAGCATGAGGACAGGGGGCTCCTACGAGCAGTACTTC. Its translation is CASMRTGGSYEQYF. The chain employs TRBV6-5 and TRBJ2-7; 10 bases match TRBD1. Germline V gene sequence: CDR1 MNHEY, CDR2 SVGAGI. Trimming took 7 bases from V and 0 from J; bases not matched to a gene: 3. The CDR3 runs 14 residues.

In nucleotides, the CDR3 is TGTGCCAGCGGGACAGGGGCGCTCTCCTACGAGCAGTACTTC. As protein: CASGTGALSYEQYF. This chain links TRBV6-5 with TRBJ2-7, with 10 bases that match TRBD1. This CDR3 region has 14 residues. Germline V gene sequence: CDR1 MNHEY, CDR2 SVGAGI. V dropped 8 bases and J dropped 0; count of bases not matched to a gene: 4.

The J gene is TRBJ1-1, the V gene TRBV3-1 (or the pseudogene TRBV3-2); D call uncertain. Germline V gene sequence: CDR1 LGHDT, CDR2 YNNKEL (reference sequence). Trimming shortened V by 1 base and J by 1 base, and 13 bases separated the two germline ends. The CDR3 is 16 amino acids. The CDR3 here is CASSQADLRENTEAFF. The CDR3 DNA reads TGTGCCAGCAGCCAAGCTGACTTGAGGGAGAACACTGAAGCTTTCTTT.

The chain couples TRBV3-1 (or the pseudogene TRBV3-2) to TRBJ2-3; perhaps TRBD2 as D (5 bases). Germline V gene lookup returns CDR1 LGHDT and CDR2 YNNKEL (reference sequence). Between the trimmed V and J ends, which lost 1 base and 3 bases, there was a span of 11 bases. CDR3 length: 15 amino acids. The CDR3 nucleotides read TGTGCCAGCAGCCAAGGGCCCAGCGGTACAGATACGCAGTATTTT. This sequence encodes CASSQGPSGTDTQYF.

The chain carries TRBV30 and TRBJ1-2, with D uncertain. The V and J ends lost 0 bases and 9 bases respectively, with 14 bases between them. From germline, CDR1 is GTSNPN and CDR2 SVGIG (reference sequence). The CDR3 contains 13 residues. The CDR3 coding sequence is TGTGCCTGGAGTGTAGGTGCGGGAGTTCGCTACACCTTC. Amino acid sequence: CAWSVGAGVRYTF. Full variable domain (missing parts from reference TRBV30 and TRBJ1-2): SQTIHQWPATLVQPVGSPLSLECTVEGTSNPNLYWYRQAAGRGLQLLFYSVGIGQISSEVPQNLSASRPQDRQFILSSKKLLLSDSGFYLCAWSVGAGVRYTFGSGTRLTVV.

The chain combines TRBV6-1 with TRBJ1-3; TRBD1 matches at 11 bases. Germline V CDR1 and CDR2: MNHNS, SASEGT. CDR3 length: 17 residues. The junction had 10 bases not matched to a gene; V was cut back by 4 bases and J by 5 bases. CDR3 nucleotides: TGTGCCAGCAGTGGTAACGCGGGACAGGGGGTCAGAAACACCATATATTTT. Its translation: CASSGNAGQGVRNTIYF.

The chain has TRBV18 and TRBJ2-7, with a weak D call TRBD1 (5 bases). With 6 bases removed from V and 3 bases from J, the gap between germline ends came to 24 bases. This CDR3 comprises 17 residues. Germline-derived CDR1 and CDR2 are KGHSH and LQKENI. Here the CDR3 DNA reads TGTGCCAGCTCCACCCGACAAGCTCCGACAGCACTCTACGAGCAGTACTTC. Translated: CASSTRQAPTALYEQYF.

The table lists this clone with a few counts. This chain uses TRBV27 with TRBJ1-6; D gene unclear. Germline CDR1 reads MNHEY; CDR2 reads SMNVEV (reference sequence). V lost 4 bases and J 10 bases, leaving 14 bases between the germline ends. The length of the CDR3 is 14 residues. The CDR3: CASSSGFLVSPLHF. In nucleotides, the CDR3 is TGTGCCAGCAGTTCCGGGTTCCTGGTCTCACCCCTCCACTTT.